Listed below are T cell receptor beta chains from one sample, sequenced in a study of vaccination effects on CD4 cells after COVID-19. The protocol was immunoSEQ multiplex PCR, while the TCRdb copy is restricted to in-frame clones and leaves out a portion. This sample yields some 68,000 clones, of which about 80% are seen a single time; more than 9% belongs to the top ten. What these receptors recognize is not known. The sample was CD4+ T cells from PBMCs cultured with SARS-CoV-2 spike peptides, taken before COVID-19 vaccination. All receptors derive from a human donor who received a COVID-19 vaccine. CDR3s include the opening cysteine and the closing phenylalanine or tryptophan. A D gene is named only where the DNA matches it firmly. The listing skips clone size in some rows; elsewhere it reads once, few, many or a size class.

13	NA	TRBV2	TRBJ1-2	TRBD1	TGTGCCAGCAGTGAGTCGAGACAGGGGGCCGGCACCTTC	CASSESRQGAGTF
15	once	TRBV2	TRBJ2-1	NA	TGTGCCAGCAGCCCTAACAGCCCGGCTTACAATGAGCAGTTCTTC	CASSPNSPAYNEQFF
16	NA	TRBV4-2	TRBJ2-6	NA	TGTGCCAGCAGCCACGAACGGACAGCCGGGGCCAACGTCCTGACTTTC	CASSHERTAGANVLTF
13	NA	TRBV5-4	TRBJ2-5	NA	TGTGCCAGCAGCGTGGGAATTCAAGAGACCCAGTACTTC	CASSVGIQETQYF
15	NA	TRBV7-2	TRBJ2-1	TRBD1	TGTGCCAGCAGCTTTGGGCAGGGGGCATGGGCTGAGCAGTTCTTC	CASSFGQGAWAEQFF
14	NA	TRBV10-1	TRBJ2-2	NA	TGCGCCAGCAGTGAGGTCGGAAGGACCGGGGAGCTGTTTTTT	CASSEVGRTGELFF
12	few	TRBV4-1	TRBJ1-6	NA	TGCGCCAGCAGCCAGCCCTACGGGGCCCTCCACTTT	CASSQPYGALHF
15	NA	TRBV5-8	TRBJ1-6	NA	TGTGCCAGCAGGATGAAGAGCTCCTATAATTCACCCCTCCACTTT	CASRMKSSYNSPLHF
11	NA	TRBV5-3	TRBJ2-1	NA	TGTGCCAGAAGCCTGGGGGATGAGCAGTTCTTC	CARSLGDEQFF
14	NA	TRBV7-3	TRBJ1-6	NA	TGTGCCAGCAGCTTATCCGGGGGAAATTCACCCCTCCACTTT	CASSLSGGNSPLHF
15	NA	TRBV5-4	TRBJ1-2	TRBD1	TGTGCCAGCAGCTTAACAGGGGCGGGGAACTATGGCTACACCTTC	CASSLTGAGNYGYTF
15	once	TRBV27	TRBJ1-2	NA	TGTGCCAGCAGTTTATATCTGGGGGCTAACTATGGCTACACCTTC	CASSLYLGANYGYTF
15	NA	TRBV5-5	TRBJ1-3	NA	TGTGCCAGCAGCTTGGATTCAGGGAGTGGAAACACCATATATTTT	CASSLDSGSGNTIYF
15	few	TRBV2	TRBJ1-6	TRBD1	TGTGCCAGCACCGGAGGACAGGGGTTTACTTCACCCCTCCACTTT	CASTGGQGFTSPLHF
12	few	TRBV12-3/TRBV12-4	TRBJ1-5	NA	TGTGCCAGCAGCCCAAACAATCAGCCCCAGCATTTT	CASSPNNQPQHF
15	NA	TRBV5-8	TRBJ1-3	NA	TGTGCCAGCAGCTTGTCGGCTTACTCTGGAAACACCATATATTTT	CASSLSAYSGNTIYF
14	NA	TRBV19	TRBJ1-1	NA	TGTGCCAGTAGTATTACCCTTTACGGATCTGAAGCTTTCTTT	CASSITLYGSEAFF
16	few	TRBV9	TRBJ1-3	NA	TGTGCCAGCAGCGTATCCTCGGATGGAAGAGGAAACACCATATATTTT	CASSVSSDGRGNTIYF
16	NA	TRBV19	TRBJ1-3	NA	TGTGCCAGTAGTATCTGGAACGGAAACTCTGGAAACACCATATATTTT	CASSIWNGNSGNTIYF
15	NA	TRBV10-1	TRBJ2-3	TRBD1	TGCGCCAGCAGTGCCAGACAGGGACACACAGATACGCAGTATTTT	CASSARQGHTDTQYF
15	NA	TRBV7-3	TRBJ1-2	TRBD1	TGTGCCAGCAGCTTAACAGGGGGCAGTAGCTATGGCTACACCTTC	CASSLTGGSSYGYTF
15	NA	TRBV7-2	TRBJ1-3	NA	TGTGCCAGCAGTTCACAGGGTTTTGCTGGAAACACCATATATTTT	CASSSQGFAGNTIYF
17	NA	TRBV5-4	TRBJ2-1	TRBD2	TGTGCCAGCAGCCGTAAAGGTGGGGGGGGTGCCTACAATGAGCAGTTCTTC	CASSRKGGGGAYNEQFF
13	NA	TRBV5-1	TRBJ2-2	NA	TGCGCCAGCAGCTATGGAGGCACCGGGGAGCTGTTTTTT	CASSYGGTGELFF
18	NA	TRBV4-3	TRBJ1-3	NA	TGCGCCAGCAGCCAAGACTCTCGGAGCCCCAGCTCTGGAAACACCATATATTTT	CASSQDSRSPSSGNTIYF
15	NA	TRBV7-2	TRBJ2-5	TRBD1	TGTGCCAGCAGCCATCGGACAGGGGAGGAAGAGACCCAGTACTTC	CASSHRTGEEETQYF
11	NA	TRBV30	TRBJ2-5	NA	TGTGCCTGGAGTGTACCTGGCAGCCTGTACTTC	CAWSVPGSLYF
15	NA	TRBV2	TRBJ1-3	TRBD1	TGTGCCAGCGGATCACAGGGGTTGACTGGAAACACCATATATTTT	CASGSQGLTGNTIYF
15	NA	TRBV3-1/TRBV3-2	TRBJ2-3	NA	TGTGCCAGCAGCATTGTGGGGGCTAGCACAGATACGCAGTATTTT	CASSIVGASTDTQYF
13	NA	TRBV4-1	TRBJ1-4	NA	TGCGCCAGCAGCCAAGTCTTTAGGGCTGAACTGTTTTTT	CASSQVFRAELFF
17	NA	TRBV18	TRBJ2-3	NA	TGTGCCAGCTCAACACTTTCAAGGACAGAGAGCACAGATACGCAGTATTTT	CASSTLSRTESTDTQYF
15	NA	TRBV19	TRBJ1-2	TRBD1	TGTGCCAGTACCCTCGGGACAGGGTATAGCTATGGCTACACCTTC	CASTLGTGYSYGYTF
16	NA	TRBV5-1	TRBJ2-2	TRBD2	TGCGCCAGCAGCTTGCCCCTAGCGGGGGCCACCGGGGAGCTGTTTTTT	CASSLPLAGATGELFF
16	NA	TRBV14	TRBJ2-5	NA	TGTGCCAGCAGCCAAGTTGCAGGATTCTTCCAAGAGACCCAGTACTTC	CASSQVAGFFQETQYF
13	NA	TRBV18	TRBJ1-1	TRBD1	TGTGCCAGCTCCCTTAGACAGGGGGATGAAGCTTTCTTT	CASSLRQGDEAFF
14	NA	TRBV2	TRBJ2-5	NA	TGTGCCAGCAGTGAAAGGGGCATACAAGAGACCCAGTACTTC	CASSERGIQETQYF
15	NA	TRBV2	TRBJ2-5	NA	TGTGCCAGCACCTCGAATGCAGGGTATGCAGAGACCCAGTACTTC	CASTSNAGYAETQYF